The T cell receptor beta chain under discussion was sequenced for a study of T cell responses to AZD1222 COVID-19 vaccine (dated by TCRdb to the early 2020s). With respect to the entire study: AZD1222 recipients whose second dose came at about 4 weeks and those whose second dose came at about 12 weeks were combined into one group, since spike-specific TCR depth and breadth did not differ between the two schedules. A total of 233 trial participants underwent TCR sequencing, of whom 207 received two doses of AZD1222 and around 25 received two doses of the MenACWY control vaccine. Trial participants were enrolled by age into subgroups of 18-55, 56-69 and 70-plus years, and around 140, 26 and 57 TCR-sequenced participants, respectively, were included in these subgroups.

The CDR3 regions of human TCRbeta chains were subjected to immunosequencing. As for the authors' bioinformatics: Repertoire TCRs were matched against a reference library of SARS-CoV-2-specific TCRs generated with the MIRA antigen-specificity platform. Breadth was defined as the fraction of unique TCRs that were SARS-CoV-2-associated, and depth was defined as the fraction of total T cells that were SARS-CoV-2-associated. Using the MIRA data, each spike-specific TCR was assigned both to the spike region to which the TCR was reactive and to a CD4 or CD8 class. Log10-transformed breadth and depth values were compared by one-way ANOVA with Sidak's multiple comparisons tests. The table was pulled from immuneACCESS by TCRdb, which kept in-frame rearrangements only. Such tables lose some clones; where checked, under half of the loss comes from unresolved V genes, and the rest has no known cause. V and J calls plus clone size are reproduced from that table; the DNA served to infer D and trimming. This sample holds under 200,000 clones; roughly nine tenths were observed only once. The ten largest clones capture around 2% of the sample.

Relative to germline, V is 3 bases shorter and J is 1 base shorter, with 10 bases between their ends. For CDR1 and CDR2, the germline V gene (reference sequence) lists GTSNPN and SVGIG. CDR3 length: 14 amino acids, cysteine to phenylalanine. Solely the CDR3 DNA is kept, with 42 bases framed from the first base. Worth noting for this clone: The antigen it recognizes is unknown. It has no much larger one-base neighbor in the sample; base qualities were not kept.

What this sample's time point label stands for: baseline before first vaccination. Vaccinee samples came from UK trials COV001 and COV002, including a single-blind randomized controlled phase 2/3 trial of AZD1222 (ChAdOx1 nCoV-19) in healthy adults. For TCRbeta chain sequencing, PBMC samples were collected from trial participants at day 0 and at day 28 after the second dose. Summary of the overall study and its limitations: After two AZD1222 doses, spike-specific TCR breadth and depth were significantly higher than at day 0 and than in MenACWY recipients. Vaccine-associated CD4 TCRs spanned the whole spike protein, with dominant responses in regions 160-218 and 743-854. Most participants were white British and females outnumbered males, and the authors suggested that clonal diversity may have been underestimated. Conclusions about previously exposed vaccinees are limited, since just six AZD1222 recipients were seropositive for SARS-CoV-2 at baseline. The 56-69-year group was small, and its depth increase did not reach significance, likely because of low power. Nearly half of unique spike-specific TCRs reportedly recognized epitopes outside regions mutated in the B.1.351 and B.1.1.7 variants. Because no samples from the day 14 peak response were available, repertoires could be characterized only after the peak T cell response.

The V and J segments used are TRBV30 and TRBJ1-5; TRBD1 could be the D gene, as 5 bases match. The clonotype comes from an adult in good health. The material was peripheral blood, obtained on day 0 of AZD1222 vaccination. The CDR3 here reads CAWRVAGSNQPQHF. The DNA sequence is TGTGCCTGGAGGGTGGCAGGGAGCAATCAGCCCCAGCATTTT.